This T cell receptor (beta chain) was documented in a study of blood T cell repertoires in COVID-19 (TCRdb year 2020). Regarding the study in general: Collaborator samples came from the United States, Italy and Spain and covered acute and convalescent phases of COVID-19. The repertoires were released in a freely available public database intended as a resource for research on the immune response to SARS-CoV-2. The samples were drawn from two sources: the first 160 participants of the ongoing ImmuneRACE study, and over 1,000 subjects contributed by 6 global collaborators. HLA class I and class II types, where available, came from metadata supplied by the sample provider rather than from assay-based typing. The material from the prospective study consisted of cDNA or gDNA derived from T cells, B-cell-depleted T cells, or PBMCs. Subjects who had been exposed to COVID-19, were actively infected with it, or had recovered from it provided the deeply sampled blood TCRbeta repertoires that made up the dataset. A de-identified subject ID, COVID-19 status, age in years and sex were almost always included in the sample metadata.

TCRbeta CDR3 regions were amplified from genomic DNA by means of the immunoSEQ Assay, a bias-controlled multiplex PCR. In the authors' own workflow: Within the assay, amplification of reference gene primers was used to estimate how many nucleated cells each sample contained. To quantify the absolute abundance of each unique TCRbeta CDR3 rearrangement, sequence reads were collapsed and filtered. For each sample, productive Simpson clonality was calculated by taking the square root of Simpson's diversity index across productive rearrangements. Drawn from immuneACCESS, this table holds only the in-frame rearrangements with V and J called that TCRdb kept. Clones are partly lost; checked studies trace under half to an unresolved V gene and leave the rest unexplained. For V, J and clone size, that table is used; D and trimming come from the DNA. The sample profile shows tens of thousands of clones; roughly 80% of them were found once. The top ten constitute less than 15% of the sample.

With respect to this clone: Its antigen specificity is not known. The sample holds no much larger clone one base away, and base qualities are not on file.

The germline V gene encodes CDR1 SGHDN and CDR2 FVKESK. The CDR3 goes from the cysteine to the phenylalanine over 14 residues. Left in the record is the CDR3 DNA by itself, 42 bases read in frame from the first base. Cut back by 4 bases and 3 bases, the V and J ends lie 12 bases apart. The collaborating institutions used their own protocols to collect whole blood in K2EDTA tubes. Collaborator samples were shipped for TCRbeta analysis as frozen whole blood, isolated PBMCs, or DNA extracted from either sample type. Broad study findings and their caveats: The amount of clinical and demographic metadata varied by source and participant and was provided uncurated.

This TCR was sampled from a human donor in a cohort sampled during active COVID-19. Material for sequencing was peripheral blood. The chain employs TRBV14 and TRBJ1-1, and the D gene may be TRBD1, 6 bases matching. The CDR3 loop reads CASSLNAGDTEAFF. The nucleotide sequence reads as follows: TGTGCCAGCAGCCTGAACGCAGGGGACACTGAAGCTTTCTTT. Joined to the reference TRBV14 and TRBJ1-1 proteins, this CDR3 gives the full variable domain: EAGVTQFPSHSVIEKGQTVTLRCDPISGHDNLYWYRRVMGKEIKFLLHFVKESKQDESGMPNNRFLAERTGGTYSTLKVQPAELEDSGVYFCASSLNAGDTEAFFGQGTRLTVV.